Here is one TCR beta chain with its context. The sample is drawn from a study of Ad26.COV2.S vaccination and SARS-CoV-2 variants. CDR1 and CDR2 from the germline V gene are KGHSH and LQKENI. The CDR3 has 19 amino acids. J lost 5 bases, V lost 0 bases, and 14 bases had no gene match. The repertoire was sequenced with immunoSEQ multiplex PCR; TCRdb's copy has only in-frame clones and lacks some. Here the sample spans roughly 140,000 clones, roughly 85% being singletons. The TCR sequence derives from a human donor who had recovered from COVID-19. This rearrangement joins TRBV18 to TRBJ2-7; TRBD2 matches 12 bases. The sample consisted of peripheral blood, taken after recovery from COVID-19. CDR3 loop: CASSPPRGVGLAGYDEQYF. CDR3 bases: TGTGCCAGCTCACCACCAAGGGGGGTAGGACTAGCGGGGTACGACGAGCAGTACTTC.